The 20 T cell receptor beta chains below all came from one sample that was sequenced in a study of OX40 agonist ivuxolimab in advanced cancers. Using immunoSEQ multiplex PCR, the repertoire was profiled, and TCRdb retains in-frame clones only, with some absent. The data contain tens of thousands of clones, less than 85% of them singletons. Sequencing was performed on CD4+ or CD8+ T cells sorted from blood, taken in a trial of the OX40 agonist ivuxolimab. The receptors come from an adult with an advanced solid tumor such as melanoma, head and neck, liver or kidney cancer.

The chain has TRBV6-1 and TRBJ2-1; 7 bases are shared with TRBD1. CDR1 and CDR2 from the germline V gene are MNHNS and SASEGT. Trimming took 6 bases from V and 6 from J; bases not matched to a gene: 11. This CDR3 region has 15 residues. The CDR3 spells CASRARGTVSNEQFF. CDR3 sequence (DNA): TGTGCCAGCAGAGCTAGAGGGACAGTTTCCAATGAGCAGTTCTTC.

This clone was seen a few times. The CDR3, as DNA: TGTGCCAGCAGCTTAGAGGCGGGGCCTAGGGCTGAGCAGTTCTTC. This gives the protein CASSLEAGPRAEQFF. The rearrangement links TRBV7-6 to TRBJ2-1; possibly TRBD2 for D (6 bases). This CDR3 has 15 amino acids. CDR1 is SGHVS and CDR2 is FNYEAQ in the germline V gene. The V gene lost 1 base and the J gene lost 9 bases, with 16 bases spanning the gap.

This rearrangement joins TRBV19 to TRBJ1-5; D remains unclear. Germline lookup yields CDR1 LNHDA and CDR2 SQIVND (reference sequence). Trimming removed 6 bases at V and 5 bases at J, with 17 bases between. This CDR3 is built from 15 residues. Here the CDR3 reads CASSDIGGPDQPQHF. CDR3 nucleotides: TGTGCCAGTAGCGACATTGGAGGGCCGGATCAGCCCCAGCATTTT.

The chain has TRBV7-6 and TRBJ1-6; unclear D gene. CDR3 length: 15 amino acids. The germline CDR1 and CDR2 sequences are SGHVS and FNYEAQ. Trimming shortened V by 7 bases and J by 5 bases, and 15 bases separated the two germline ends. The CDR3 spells CASTLNWANNSPLHF. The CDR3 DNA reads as TGTGCCAGCACCTTGAATTGGGCCAATAATTCACCCCTCCACTTT.

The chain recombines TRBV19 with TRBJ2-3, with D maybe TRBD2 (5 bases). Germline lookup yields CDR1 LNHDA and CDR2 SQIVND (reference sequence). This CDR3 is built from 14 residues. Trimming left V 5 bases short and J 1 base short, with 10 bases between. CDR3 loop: CASSPPGGTDTQYF. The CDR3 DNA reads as TGTGCCAGTAGTCCCCCCGGGGGCACAGATACGCAGTATTTT. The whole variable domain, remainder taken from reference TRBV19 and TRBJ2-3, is DGGITQSPKYLFRKEGQNVTLSCEQNLNHDAMYWYRQDPGQGLRLIYYSQIVNDFQKGDIAEGYSVSREKKESFPLTVTSAQKNPTAFYLCASSPPGGTDTQYFGPGTRLTVL.

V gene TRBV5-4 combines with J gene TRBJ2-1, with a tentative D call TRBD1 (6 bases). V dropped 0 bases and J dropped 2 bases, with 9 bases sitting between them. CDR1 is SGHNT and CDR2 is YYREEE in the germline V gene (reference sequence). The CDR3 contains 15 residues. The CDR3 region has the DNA TGTGCCAGCAGCTTGGAGAGGACAGCCTACAATGAGCAGTTCTTC. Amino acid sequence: CASSLERTAYNEQFF.

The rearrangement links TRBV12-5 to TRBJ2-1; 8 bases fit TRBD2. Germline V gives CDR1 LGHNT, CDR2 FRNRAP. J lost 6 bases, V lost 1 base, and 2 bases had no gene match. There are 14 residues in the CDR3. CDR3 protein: CASGLGLASNEQFF. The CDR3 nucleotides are TGTGCTAGTGGTTTGGGACTAGCGAGCAATGAGCAGTTCTTC.

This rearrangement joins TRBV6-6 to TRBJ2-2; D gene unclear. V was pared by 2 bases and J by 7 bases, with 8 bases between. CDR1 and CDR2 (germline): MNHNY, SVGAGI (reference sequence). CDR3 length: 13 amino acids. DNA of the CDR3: TGTGCCAGCAGTTACCACCTGGGCGGGGAGCTGTTTTTT. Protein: CASSYHLGGELFF.

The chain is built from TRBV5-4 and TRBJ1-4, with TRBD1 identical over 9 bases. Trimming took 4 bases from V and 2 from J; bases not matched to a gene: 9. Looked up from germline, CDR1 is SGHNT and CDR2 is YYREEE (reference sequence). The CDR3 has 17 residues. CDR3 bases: TGTGCCAGCAGCAGATCGACAGGGGGAGGGACTAATGAAAAACTGTTTTTT. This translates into CASSRSTGGGTNEKLFF.

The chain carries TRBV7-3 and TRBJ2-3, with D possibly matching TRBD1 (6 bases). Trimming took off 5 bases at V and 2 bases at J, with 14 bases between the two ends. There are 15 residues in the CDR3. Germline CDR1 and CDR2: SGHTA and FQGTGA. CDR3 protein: CASSPDSPFTDTQYF. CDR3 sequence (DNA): TGTGCCAGCAGCCCGGACAGTCCCTTCACAGATACGCAGTATTTT.

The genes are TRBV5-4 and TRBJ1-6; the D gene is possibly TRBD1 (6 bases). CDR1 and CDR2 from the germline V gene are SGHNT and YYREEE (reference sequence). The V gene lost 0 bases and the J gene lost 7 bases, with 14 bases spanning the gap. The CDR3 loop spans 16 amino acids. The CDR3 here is CASSLARGGGNSPLHF. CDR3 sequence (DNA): TGTGCCAGCAGCTTGGCTAGGGGGGGCGGAAATTCACCCCTCCACTTT.

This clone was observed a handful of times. CDR3 coding DNA: TGTGCCAGCAGCTTAGATTTCCAGTTCTATGGCTACACCTTC. It yields the protein CASSLDFQFYGYTF. V gene TRBV7-2 combines with J gene TRBJ1-2, with D uncertain. The CDR3 covers 14 residues. Trimming removed 1 base from V and 4 bases from J, with 10 bases in between. Germline V gene lookup returns CDR1 SGHTA and CDR2 FQGNSA.

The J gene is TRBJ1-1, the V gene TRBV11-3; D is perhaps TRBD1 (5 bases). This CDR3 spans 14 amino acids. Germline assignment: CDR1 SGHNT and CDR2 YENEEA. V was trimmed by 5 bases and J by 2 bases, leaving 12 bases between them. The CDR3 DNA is TGTGCCAGCAGCCTCTACCGGGACAACACTGAAGCTTTCTTT. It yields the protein CASSLYRDNTEAFF. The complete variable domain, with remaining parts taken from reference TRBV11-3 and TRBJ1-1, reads EAGVVQSPRYKIIEKKQPVAFWCNPISGHNTLYWYLQNLGQGPELLIRYENEEAVDDSQLPKDRFSAERLKGVDSTLKIQPAELGDSAVYLCASSLYRDNTEAFFGQGTRLTVV.

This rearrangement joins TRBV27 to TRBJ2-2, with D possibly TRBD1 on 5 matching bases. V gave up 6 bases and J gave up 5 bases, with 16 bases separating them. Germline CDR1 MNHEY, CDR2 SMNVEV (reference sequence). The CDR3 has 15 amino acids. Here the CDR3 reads CASRQEQGMTGELFF. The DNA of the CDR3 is TGTGCCAGCAGACAGGAGCAGGGAATGACCGGGGAGCTGTTTTTT.

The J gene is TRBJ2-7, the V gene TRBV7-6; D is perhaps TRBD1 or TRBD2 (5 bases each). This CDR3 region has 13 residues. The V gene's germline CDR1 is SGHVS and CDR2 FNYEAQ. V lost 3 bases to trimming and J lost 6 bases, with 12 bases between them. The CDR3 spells CASSFSGRAEQYF. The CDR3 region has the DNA TGTGCCAGCAGCTTCTCGGGACGGGCCGAGCAGTACTTC.

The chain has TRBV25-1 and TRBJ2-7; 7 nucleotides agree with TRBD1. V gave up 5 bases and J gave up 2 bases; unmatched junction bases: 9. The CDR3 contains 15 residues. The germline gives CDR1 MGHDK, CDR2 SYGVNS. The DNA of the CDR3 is TGTGCCAGCAGTCCATTTAACAGGGGCACCTACGAGCAGTACTTC. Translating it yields CASSPFNRGTYEQYF.

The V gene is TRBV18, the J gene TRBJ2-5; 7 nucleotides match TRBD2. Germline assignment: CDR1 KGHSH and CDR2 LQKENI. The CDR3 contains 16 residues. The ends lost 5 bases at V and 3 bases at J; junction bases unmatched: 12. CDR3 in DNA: TGTGCCAGCTCATCCGACGAGGACGGGGGGAAAGAGACCCAGTACTTC. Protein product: CASSSDEDGGKETQYF.

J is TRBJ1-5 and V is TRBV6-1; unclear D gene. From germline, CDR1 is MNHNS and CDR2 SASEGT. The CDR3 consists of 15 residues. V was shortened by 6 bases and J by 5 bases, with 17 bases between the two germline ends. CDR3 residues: CASSPRPALYQPQHF. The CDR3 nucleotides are TGTGCCAGCAGCCCCCGGCCGGCCTTATATCAGCCCCAGCATTTT.

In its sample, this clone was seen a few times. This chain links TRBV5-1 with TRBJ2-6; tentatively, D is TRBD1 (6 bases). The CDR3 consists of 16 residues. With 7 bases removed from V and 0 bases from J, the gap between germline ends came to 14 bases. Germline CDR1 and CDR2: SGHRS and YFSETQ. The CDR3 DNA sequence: TGCGCCAGCGGTGTCACAGGGAGCTCTGGGGCCAACGTCCTGACTTTC. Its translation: CASGVTGSSGANVLTF.

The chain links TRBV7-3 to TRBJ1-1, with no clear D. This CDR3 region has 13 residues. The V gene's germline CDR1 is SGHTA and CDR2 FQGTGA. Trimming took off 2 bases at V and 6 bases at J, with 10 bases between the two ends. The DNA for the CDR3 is TGTGCCAGCAGCTTACAATCCGGTGCTGAAGCTTTCTTT. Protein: CASSLQSGAEAFF.